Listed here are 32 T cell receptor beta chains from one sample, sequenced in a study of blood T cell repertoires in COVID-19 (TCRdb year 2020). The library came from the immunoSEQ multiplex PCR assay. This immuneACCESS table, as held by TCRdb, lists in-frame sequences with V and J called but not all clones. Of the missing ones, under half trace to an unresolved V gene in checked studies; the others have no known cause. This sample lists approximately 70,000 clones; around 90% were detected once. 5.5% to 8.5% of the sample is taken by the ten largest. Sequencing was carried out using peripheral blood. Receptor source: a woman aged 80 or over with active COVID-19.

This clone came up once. The DNA of the CDR3 is TGTGCCAGCAGCCGAGACAGGGTTGGAGGCTACACCTTC. It codes for CASSRDRVGGYTF. The V call is TRBV3-1 (or the pseudogene TRBV3-2), the J call TRBJ1-2; TRBD1 matches at 7 bases. J was trimmed by 8 bases and V by 4 bases; bases with no gene match: 7. Germline CDR1 and CDR2: LGHDT and YNNKEL (reference sequence). The CDR3 is made up of 13 amino acids.

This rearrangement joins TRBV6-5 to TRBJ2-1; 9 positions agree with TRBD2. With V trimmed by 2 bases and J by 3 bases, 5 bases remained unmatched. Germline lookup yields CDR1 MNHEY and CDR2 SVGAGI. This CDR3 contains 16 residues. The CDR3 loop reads CASSYPRLADYNEQFF. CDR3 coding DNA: TGTGCCAGCAGTTACCCCCGACTAGCGGACTACAATGAGCAGTTCTTC.

The CDR3 here is CASSQGAQGAMAKNIQYF. CDR3 sequence (DNA): TGTGCCAGCAGCCAAGGGGCTCAGGGCGCTATGGCCAAAAACATTCAGTACTTC. The gene calls are TRBV3-1 (or the pseudogene TRBV3-2) and TRBJ2-4, with D tentatively TRBD1 (5 bases). The CDR3 loop spans 18 amino acids. The V end lost 1 base, the J end lost 1 base, and 17 bases lay between the germline ends. Germline CDR1 is LGHDT and CDR2 is YNNKEL (reference sequence).

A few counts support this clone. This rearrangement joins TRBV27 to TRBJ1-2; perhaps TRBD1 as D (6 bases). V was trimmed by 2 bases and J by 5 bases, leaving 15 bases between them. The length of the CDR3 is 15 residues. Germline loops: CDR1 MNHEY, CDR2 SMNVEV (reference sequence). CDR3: CASSLPNTGTYGYTF. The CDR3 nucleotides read TGTGCCAGCAGTTTACCGAACACAGGGACATATGGCTACACCTTC.

CDR3 sequence: CASKGGRDGKLFF. The CDR3 region has the DNA TGTGCCAGCAAAGGGGGCAGGGACGGAAAACTGTTTTTT. V and J are TRBV2 and TRBJ1-4, with TRBD1 matching 7 bases. CDR3 length: 13 residues. Germline loops: CDR1 SNHLY, CDR2 FYNNEI. J was trimmed by 10 bases and V by 7 bases; bases with no gene match: 9.

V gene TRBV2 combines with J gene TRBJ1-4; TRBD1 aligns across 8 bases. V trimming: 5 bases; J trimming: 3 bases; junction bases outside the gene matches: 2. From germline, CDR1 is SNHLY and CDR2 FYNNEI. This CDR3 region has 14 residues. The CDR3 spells CASSLGQANEKLFF. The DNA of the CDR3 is TGTGCCAGCAGTCTGGGACAGGCTAATGAAAAACTGTTTTTT.

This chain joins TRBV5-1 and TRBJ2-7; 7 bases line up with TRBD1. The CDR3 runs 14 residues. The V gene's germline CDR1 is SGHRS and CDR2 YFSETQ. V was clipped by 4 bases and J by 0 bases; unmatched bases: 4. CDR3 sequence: CASSITGDSYEQYF. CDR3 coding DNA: TGCGCCAGCAGCATAACAGGGGACTCCTACGAGCAGTACTTC.

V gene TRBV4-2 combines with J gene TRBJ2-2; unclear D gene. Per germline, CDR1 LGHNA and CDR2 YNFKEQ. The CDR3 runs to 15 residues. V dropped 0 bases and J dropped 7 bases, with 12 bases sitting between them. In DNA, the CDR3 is TGTGCCAGCAGCCAAGATTTTTACGGGTTCGGGGAGCTGTTTTTT. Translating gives CASSQDFYGFGELFF.

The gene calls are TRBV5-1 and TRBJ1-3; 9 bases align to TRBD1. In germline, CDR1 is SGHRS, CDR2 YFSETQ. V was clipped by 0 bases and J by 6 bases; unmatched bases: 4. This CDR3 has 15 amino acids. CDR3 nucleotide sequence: TGCGCCAGCAGCTTGGCCGACAGGGGGGCAAACACCATATATTTT. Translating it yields CASSLADRGANTIYF.

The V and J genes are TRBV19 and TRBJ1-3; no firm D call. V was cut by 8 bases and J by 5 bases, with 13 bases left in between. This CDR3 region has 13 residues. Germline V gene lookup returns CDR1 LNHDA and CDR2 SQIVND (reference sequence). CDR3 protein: CASSKWERNTIYF. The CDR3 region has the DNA TGTGCCAGTTCCAAATGGGAGCGAAACACCATATATTTT.

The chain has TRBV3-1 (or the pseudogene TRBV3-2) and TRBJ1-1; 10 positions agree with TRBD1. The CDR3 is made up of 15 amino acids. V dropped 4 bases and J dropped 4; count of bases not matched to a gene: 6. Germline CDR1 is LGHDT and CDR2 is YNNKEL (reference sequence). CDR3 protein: CASSPWDRGITEAFF. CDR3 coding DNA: TGTGCCAGCAGCCCTTGGGACAGGGGTATCACTGAAGCTTTCTTT.

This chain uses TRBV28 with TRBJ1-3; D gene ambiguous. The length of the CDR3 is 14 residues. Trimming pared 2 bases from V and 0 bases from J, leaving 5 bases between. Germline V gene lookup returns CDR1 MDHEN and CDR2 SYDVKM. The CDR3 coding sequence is TGTGCCAGCAGTTTACAAAACTCTGGAAACACCATATATTTT. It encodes CASSLQNSGNTIYF.

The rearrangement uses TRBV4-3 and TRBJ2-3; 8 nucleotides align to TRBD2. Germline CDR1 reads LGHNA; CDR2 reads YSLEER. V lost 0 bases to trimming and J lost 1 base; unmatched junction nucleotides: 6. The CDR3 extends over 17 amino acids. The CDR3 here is CASSQETSGWGTDTQYF. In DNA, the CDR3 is TGCGCCAGCAGCCAAGAAACTAGCGGTTGGGGCACAGATACGCAGTATTTT.

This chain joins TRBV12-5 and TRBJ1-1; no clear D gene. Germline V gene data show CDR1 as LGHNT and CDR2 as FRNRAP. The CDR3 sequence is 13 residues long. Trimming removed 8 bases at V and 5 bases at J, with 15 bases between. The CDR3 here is CASTRHSGTEAFF. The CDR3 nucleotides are TGTGCTAGTACCCGACACTCGGGGACTGAAGCTTTCTTT.

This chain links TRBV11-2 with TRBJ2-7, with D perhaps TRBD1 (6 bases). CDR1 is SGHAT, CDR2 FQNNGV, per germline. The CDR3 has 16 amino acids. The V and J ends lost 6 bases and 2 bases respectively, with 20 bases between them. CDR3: CASSQGGQGYAYEQYF. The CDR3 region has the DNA TGTGCCAGCAGTCAAGGGGGTCAGGGGTATGCCTACGAGCAGTACTTC.

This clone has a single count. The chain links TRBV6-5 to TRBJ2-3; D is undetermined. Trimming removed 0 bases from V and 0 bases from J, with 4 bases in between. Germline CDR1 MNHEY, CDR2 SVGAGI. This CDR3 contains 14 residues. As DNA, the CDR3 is TGTGCCAGCAGTTACTCCACTAGCACAGATACGCAGTATTTT. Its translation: CASSYSTSTDTQYF.

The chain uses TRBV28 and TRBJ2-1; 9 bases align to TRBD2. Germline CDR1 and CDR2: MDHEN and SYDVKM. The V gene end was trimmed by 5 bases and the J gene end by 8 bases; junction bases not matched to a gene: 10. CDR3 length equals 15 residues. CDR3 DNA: TGTGCCAGCAGTCAACCGGGACTAGCTTCACATGAGCAGTTCTTC. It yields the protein CASSQPGLASHEQFF.

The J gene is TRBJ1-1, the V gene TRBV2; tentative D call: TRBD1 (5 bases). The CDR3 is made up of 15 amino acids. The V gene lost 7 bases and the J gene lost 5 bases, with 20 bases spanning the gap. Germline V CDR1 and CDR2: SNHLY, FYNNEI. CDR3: CASITGGGEGTEAFF. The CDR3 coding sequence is TGTGCCAGCATCACCGGTGGGGGGGAAGGAACTGAAGCTTTCTTT.

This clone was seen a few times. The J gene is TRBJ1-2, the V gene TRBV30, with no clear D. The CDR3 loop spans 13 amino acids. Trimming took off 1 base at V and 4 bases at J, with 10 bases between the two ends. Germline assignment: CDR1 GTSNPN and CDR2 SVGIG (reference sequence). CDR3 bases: TGTGCCTGGAGTGGCGGGTACGGCTATGGCTACACCTTC. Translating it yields CAWSGGYGYGYTF.

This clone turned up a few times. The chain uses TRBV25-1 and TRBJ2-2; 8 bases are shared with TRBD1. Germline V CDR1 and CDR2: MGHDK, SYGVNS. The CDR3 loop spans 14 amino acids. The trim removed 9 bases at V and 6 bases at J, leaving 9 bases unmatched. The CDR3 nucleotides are TGTGCCAGTTCTCCGGGACAGGTACCCGGGGAGCTGTTTTTT. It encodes CASSPGQVPGELFF.

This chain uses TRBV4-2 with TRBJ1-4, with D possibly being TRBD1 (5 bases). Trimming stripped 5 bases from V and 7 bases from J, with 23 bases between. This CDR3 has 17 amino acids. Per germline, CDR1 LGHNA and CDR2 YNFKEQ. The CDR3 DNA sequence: TGTGCCAGCAGCAACGGGGGGTGGGGAGATGGTGTTGAAAAACTGTTTTTT. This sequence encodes CASSNGGWGDGVEKLFF.

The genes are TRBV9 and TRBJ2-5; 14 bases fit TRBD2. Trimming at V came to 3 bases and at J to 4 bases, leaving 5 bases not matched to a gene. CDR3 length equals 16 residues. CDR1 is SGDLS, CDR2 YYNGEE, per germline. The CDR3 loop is CASSGRLAGGIETQYF. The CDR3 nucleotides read TGTGCCAGCAGCGGACGACTAGCGGGAGGGATAGAGACCCAGTACTTC. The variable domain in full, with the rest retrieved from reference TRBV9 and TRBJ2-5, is DSGVTQTPKHLITATGQRVTLRCSPRSGDLSVYWYQQSLDQGLQFLIQYYNGEERAKGNILERFSAQQFPDLHSELNLSSLELGDSALYFCASSGRLAGGIETQYFGPGTRLLVL.

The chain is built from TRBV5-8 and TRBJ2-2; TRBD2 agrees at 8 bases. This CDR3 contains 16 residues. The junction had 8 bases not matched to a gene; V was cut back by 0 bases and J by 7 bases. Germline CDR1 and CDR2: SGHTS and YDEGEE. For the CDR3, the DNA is TGTGCCAGCAGCTTGGGGTACGGGAGGGCCAACGGGGAGCTGTTTTTT. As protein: CASSLGYGRANGELFF.

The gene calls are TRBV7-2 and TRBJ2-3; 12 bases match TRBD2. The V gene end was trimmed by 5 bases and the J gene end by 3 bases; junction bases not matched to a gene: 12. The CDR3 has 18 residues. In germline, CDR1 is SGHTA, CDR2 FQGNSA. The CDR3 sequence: CASSKGLAGVGRTDTQYF. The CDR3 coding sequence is TGTGCCAGCAGCAAGGGACTAGCGGGTGTCGGTAGGACAGATACGCAGTATTTT. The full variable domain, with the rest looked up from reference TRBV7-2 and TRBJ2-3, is GAGVSQSPSNKVTEKGKDVELRCDPISGHTALYWYRQSLGQGLEFLIYFQGNSAPDKSGLPSDRFSAERTGGSVSTLTIQRTQQEDSAVYLCASSKGLAGVGRTDTQYFGPGTRLTVL.

CDR3 amino acids: CASHRGATETQYF. The DNA for the CDR3 is TGTGCCAGCCATCGGGGGGCCACCGAGACCCAGTACTTC. V gene TRBV28 combines with J gene TRBJ2-5; TRBD2 is a possible D gene (7 bases). Trimming shortened V by 8 bases and J by 5 bases, and 15 bases separated the two germline ends. The germline CDR1 and CDR2 sequences are MDHEN and SYDVKM. The CDR3 totals 13 residues.

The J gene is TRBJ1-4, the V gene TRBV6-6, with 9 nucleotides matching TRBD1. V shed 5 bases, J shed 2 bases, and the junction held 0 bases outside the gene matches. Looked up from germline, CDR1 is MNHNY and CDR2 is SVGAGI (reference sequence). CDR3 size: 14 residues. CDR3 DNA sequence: TGTGCCAGCAGTACAGGGGGCACTAATGAAAAACTGTTTTTT. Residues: CASSTGGTNEKLFF.

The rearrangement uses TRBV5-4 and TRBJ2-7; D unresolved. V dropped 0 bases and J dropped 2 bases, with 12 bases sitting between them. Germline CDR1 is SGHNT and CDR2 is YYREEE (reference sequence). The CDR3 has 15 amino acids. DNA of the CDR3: TGTGCCAGCAGCTTGGATCTGGGCCCGACCTACGAGCAGTACTTC. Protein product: CASSLDLGPTYEQYF.

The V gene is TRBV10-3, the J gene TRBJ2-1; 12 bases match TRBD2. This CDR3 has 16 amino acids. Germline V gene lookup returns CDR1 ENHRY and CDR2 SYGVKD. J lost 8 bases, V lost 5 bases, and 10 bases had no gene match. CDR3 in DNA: TGTGCCATCAGTCGACGGACTAGCGGGACGGGAGATGAGCAGTTCTTC. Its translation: CAISRRTSGTGDEQFF.

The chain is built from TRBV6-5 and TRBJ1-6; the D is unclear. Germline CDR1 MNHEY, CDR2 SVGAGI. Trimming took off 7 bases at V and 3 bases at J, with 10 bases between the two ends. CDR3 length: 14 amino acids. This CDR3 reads CASTRRGYNSPLHF. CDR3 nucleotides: TGTGCCAGCACCCGGCGGGGCTATAATTCACCCCTCCACTTT.

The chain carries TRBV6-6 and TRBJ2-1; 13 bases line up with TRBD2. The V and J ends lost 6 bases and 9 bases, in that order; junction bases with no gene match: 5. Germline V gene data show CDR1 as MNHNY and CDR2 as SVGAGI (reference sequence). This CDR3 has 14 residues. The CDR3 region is CASRKGLAGAEQFF. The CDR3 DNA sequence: TGTGCCAGCAGAAAAGGACTAGCGGGAGCTGAGCAGTTCTTC.

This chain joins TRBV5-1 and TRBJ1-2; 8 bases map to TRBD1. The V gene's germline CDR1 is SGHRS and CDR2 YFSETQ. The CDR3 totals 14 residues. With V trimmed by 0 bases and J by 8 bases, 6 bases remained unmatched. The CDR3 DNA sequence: TGCGCCAGCAGCTTGGCGGACAGGGTATGGGGCTACACCTTC. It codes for CASSLADRVWGYTF. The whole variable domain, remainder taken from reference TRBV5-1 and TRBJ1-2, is KAGVTQTPRYLIKTRGQQVTLSCSPISGHRSVSWYQQTPGQGLQFLFEYFSETQRNKGNFPGRFSGRQFSNSRSEMNVSTLELGDSALYLCASSLADRVWGYTFGSGTRLTVV.

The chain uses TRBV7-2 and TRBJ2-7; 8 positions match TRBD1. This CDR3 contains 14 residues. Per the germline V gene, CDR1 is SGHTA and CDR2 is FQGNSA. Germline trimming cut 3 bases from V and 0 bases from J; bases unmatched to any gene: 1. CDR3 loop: CASSFDRGSYEQYF. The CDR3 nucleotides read TGTGCCAGCAGCTTCGACAGGGGCTCCTACGAGCAGTACTTC.